This TCR beta chain stems from a study of response to subunit inactivated influenza vaccine. Study observations and caveats: Each seasonal influenza vaccination recruits few new T cells, the authors suggested.

The V gene lost 3 bases and the J gene lost 5 bases, with 23 bases spanning the gap. CDR1 is SGHRS, CDR2 YFSETQ, per germline. This CDR3 has 17 residues. The sample holds many counts of this clonotype. Its antigen is unidentified. MiXCR, run by TCRdb on the RT-PCR reads, gives a single entry per CDR3 protein. This sample has 400,000 to 550,000 distinct CDR3 sequences, with less than 30% found just once. Sequencing used CD4+ T cells sorted from PBMCs, obtained 4 to 6 days after vaccination. This rearrangement joins TRBV5-1 to TRBJ1-2, with a weak D call TRBD1 (6 bases). The sequence derives from a man aged 50 or older who received an inactivated influenza vaccine. The CDR3 region is CASSSRRGSTPRYGYTF. CDR3 nucleotide sequence: TGCGCCAGCAGCTCCAGGAGGGGGTCAACCCCACGGTATGGCTACACCTTC.